These 24 T cell receptor beta chains were all obtained from the same sample, sequenced in a study of PD-L1 blockade in urothelial cancer. Indicated time point: peripheral blood 6 weeks after treatment start. The protocol was immunoSEQ multiplex PCR, while the TCRdb copy is restricted to in-frame clones and leaves out a portion. There are tens of thousands of clones in the sample; approximately 80% occur only once, and 8.8% lies in the top ten. The sequencing here drew on PBMCs, taken around atezolizumab (anti-PD-L1) treatment. These receptors came from a man aged 70-80 years with urothelial cancer.

This clone came up a few times. The chain is built from TRBV30 and TRBJ1-3; the match to TRBD1 covers 9 bases. V shed 6 bases and J 2 bases; nucleotides not matched to a gene: 11. This CDR3 has 16 amino acids. The germline CDR1 and CDR2 sequences are GTSNPN and SVGIG (reference sequence). CDR3: CACRPKDRGTGNTIYF. In DNA form, the CDR3 reads TGTGCCTGCAGACCCAAGGACAGGGGAACTGGAAACACCATATATTTT.

V is TRBV28 and J is TRBJ1-5; no clear D gene. CDR3 length: 16 amino acids. Germline assignment: CDR1 MDHEN and CDR2 SYDVKM. Trimming shortened V by 3 bases and J by 3 bases, and 15 bases separated the two germline ends. The CDR3 loop is CASSLGVLSYNQPQHF. The CDR3 nucleotides are TGTGCCAGCAGTTTGGGTGTACTATCTTACAATCAGCCCCAGCATTTT.

The chain employs TRBV9 and TRBJ2-5; 12 bases match TRBD2. J was trimmed by 4 bases and V by 3 bases; bases with no gene match: 7. The length of the CDR3 is 16 residues. The germline gives CDR1 SGDLS, CDR2 YYNGEE. Here the CDR3 reads CASSAMTSGSLETQYF. The CDR3 bases are TGTGCCAGCAGCGCGATGACTAGCGGGAGTTTAGAGACCCAGTACTTC.

The chain uses TRBV28 and TRBJ2-5; 11 bases are shared with TRBD2. Trimming at V came to 4 bases and at J to 6 bases, leaving 13 bases not matched to a gene. The CDR3 has 17 residues. CDR1 and CDR2 (germline): MDHEN, SYDVKM. In DNA form, the CDR3 reads TGTGCCAGCAGTTCCGCCCGAACTAGCGGGAGTCGGAAGACCCAGTACTTC. Its protein is CASSSARTSGSRKTQYF.

This clone showed up just once. J is TRBJ2-3 and V is TRBV7-2; D perhaps matches TRBD1 (6 bases). From germline, CDR1 is SGHTA and CDR2 FQGNSA. V was pared by 3 bases and J by 0 bases, with 22 bases between. There are 19 residues in the CDR3. In DNA, the CDR3 is TGTGCCAGCAGCTTCCACCCGGGCACAGGGTGGGGGAGCACAGATACGCAGTATTTT. As protein: CASSFHPGTGWGSTDTQYF. Full variable domain (missing parts from reference TRBV7-2 and TRBJ2-3): GAGVSQSPSNKVTEKGKDVELRCDPISGHTALYWYRQSLGQGLEFLIYFQGNSAPDKSGLPSDRFSAERTGGSVSTLTIQRTQQEDSAVYLCASSFHPGTGWGSTDTQYFGPGTRLTVL.

The rearrangement links TRBV5-4 to TRBJ2-7; 7 bases match TRBD1. CDR1 is SGHNT, CDR2 YYREEE, per germline (reference sequence). This CDR3 is 13 amino acids long. Losses at the gene ends were 4 bases for V and 3 bases for J; bases not matched to a gene: 4. This CDR3 reads CASSPRQGYEQYF. The DNA of the CDR3 is TGTGCCAGCAGCCCCAGACAGGGCTACGAGCAGTACTTC.

The V gene is TRBV28, the J gene TRBJ2-2; 7 nucleotides line up with TRBD2. The CDR3 loop spans 12 amino acids. CDR1 is MDHEN, CDR2 SYDVKM, per germline. V lost 6 bases and J lost 5; bases outside the gene matches: 0. DNA for the CDR3: TGTGCCAGCAGACTAGCGACCGGGGAGCTGTTTTTT. Protein product: CASRLATGELFF.

This clone showed up just once. The rearrangement links TRBV5-1 to TRBJ2-7, with TRBD1 identical over 8 bases. Trimming at V came to 2 bases and at J to 4 bases, leaving 11 bases not matched to a gene. The CDR3 is made up of 16 amino acids. Germline CDR1 reads SGHRS; CDR2 reads YFSETQ. Written as DNA, the CDR3 is TGCGCCAGCAGCTTCACCCGGGACAGGCGGTGGTACGAGCAGTACTTC. Protein sequence: CASSFTRDRRWYEQYF. The full variable domain, rest sourced from reference TRBV5-1 and TRBJ2-7, is KAGVTQTPRYLIKTRGQQVTLSCSPISGHRSVSWYQQTPGQGLQFLFEYFSETQRNKGNFPGRFSGRQFSNSRSEMNVSTLELGDSALYLCASSFTRDRRWYEQYFGPGTRLTVT.

The rearrangement links TRBV7-9 to TRBJ1-2; a weak D match, TRBD1 (5 bases). Trimming pared 5 bases from V and 6 bases from J, leaving 16 bases between. Per germline, CDR1 SEHNR and CDR2 FQNEAQ (reference sequence). This CDR3 contains 14 residues. CDR3 sequence reads: CASSPIGGGNGYTF. CDR3 coding DNA: TGTGCCAGCAGCCCTATCGGGGGAGGGAATGGCTACACCTTC.

This clone has just one count. The rearrangement joins TRBV18 to TRBJ2-7, with 11 bases lining up with TRBD2. This CDR3 is 17 amino acids long. Germline lookup yields CDR1 KGHSH and CDR2 LQKENI. The V gene end was trimmed by 3 bases and the J gene end by 5 bases; junction bases not matched to a gene: 12. The CDR3 protein is CASSPLSRLAGGNEQYF. DNA for the CDR3: TGTGCCAGCTCACCGCTCTCAAGGCTAGCGGGAGGCAACGAGCAGTACTTC.

The V call is TRBV7-9, the J call TRBJ2-1, with D tentatively TRBD2 (7 bases). Per germline, CDR1 SEHNR and CDR2 FQNEAQ (reference sequence). Trimming removed 2 bases from V and 7 bases from J, with 15 bases in between. This CDR3 has 15 amino acids. This chain's CDR3 is CASSLTGGGVNEQFF. The CDR3 region has the DNA TGTGCCAGCAGCTTAACGGGGGGCGGAGTAAATGAGCAGTTCTTC.

As concerns this clone: Relative to the germline gene, one junction end is altered; a read error may explain this. The chain joins TRBV28 to TRBJ2-6, with 8 bases matching TRBD1. The CDR3 is 18 amino acids. Germline values: CDR1 MDHEN, CDR2 SYDVKM. Here the CDR3 reads CASSFAGTGSSGTNVLTF. The CDR3 coding sequence is TGTGCCAGCAGTTTTGCAGGGACAGGTTCGTCTGGGACCAACGTCCTGACTTTC.

The chain combines TRBV6-1 with TRBJ1-1; no firm D call. The V gene lost 7 bases and the J gene lost 4 bases, with 16 bases spanning the gap. Germline assignment: CDR1 MNHNS and CDR2 SASEGT. This CDR3 spans 14 amino acids. The CDR3 loop reads CASTYTNTGTEAFF. As DNA, the CDR3 is TGTGCCAGCACCTACACCAATACGGGCACTGAAGCTTTCTTT.

The V gene is TRBV28, the J gene TRBJ2-7, with 7 bases aligning to TRBD2. The CDR3 contains 15 residues. CDR1 and CDR2 (germline): MDHEN, SYDVKM. V shed 8 bases and J 4 bases; nucleotides not matched to a gene: 14. The CDR3 DNA follows: TGTGCCAGCGCGGTCGCATCCGGCGGGAGTTACGAGCAGTACTTC. This sequence encodes CASAVASGGSYEQYF.

The rearrangement uses TRBV6-4 and TRBJ2-2, with TRBD2 matching 10 bases. The CDR3 is made up of 14 amino acids. V lost 2 bases, J lost 6 bases, and 0 bases stayed unmatched. Germline lookup yields CDR1 MRHNA and CDR2 SNTAGT. The CDR3 DNA follows: TGTGCCAGCAGTGACCTAGCGGGAGCCGGGGAGCTGTTTTTT. Translation: CASSDLAGAGELFF.

The V call is TRBV27, the J call TRBJ2-6, with D tentatively TRBD2 (5 bases). The germline V and J ends were trimmed by 10 bases and 1 base, with 11 bases remaining between them. The germline CDR1 and CDR2 sequences are MNHEY and SMNVEV (reference sequence). The CDR3 is 14 amino acids. The CDR3 sequence: CATARASGANVLTF. The DNA for the CDR3 is TGTGCCACCGCGAGGGCATCTGGGGCCAACGTCCTGACTTTC.

The chain employs TRBV10-3 and TRBJ2-7; tentatively, D is TRBD1 (7 bases). This CDR3 is built from 13 residues. Trimming took 8 bases from V and 1 from J, leaving 12 bases between them. CDR1 and CDR2 (germline): ENHRY, SYGVKD. The CDR3 DNA reads as TGTGCCATCGCCCAGGGGGGTTCCTACGAGCAGTACTTC. Amino acid sequence: CAIAQGGSYEQYF.

This sequence joins TRBV4-1 and TRBJ1-2, with a weak D call TRBD1 (6 bases). The CDR3 sequence is 15 residues long. The germline V gene encodes CDR1 MGHRA and CDR2 YSYEKL. V was cut by 6 bases and J by 2 bases, with 16 bases left in between. The CDR3 protein is CASRQGKMENYGYTF. CDR3 nucleotides: TGCGCCAGCAGGCAGGGGAAGATGGAAAACTATGGCTACACCTTC.

V and J are TRBV6-1 and TRBJ1-5; D call uncertain. CDR3 length: 17 amino acids. V lost 2 bases to trimming and J lost 0 bases, with 14 bases between them. Germline V lookup: CDR1 MNHNS, CDR2 SASEGT. The CDR3 nucleotides are TGTGCCAGCAGTGAATGGGCAGCTACTTATAGCAATCAGCCCCAGCATTTT. Translation gives CASSEWAATYSNQPQHF.

V is TRBV6-1 and J is TRBJ2-7; 8 bases agree with TRBD1. Looked up from germline, CDR1 is MNHNS and CDR2 is SASEGT. The CDR3 is 14 amino acids. V was pared by 6 bases and J by 1 base, with 5 bases of the junction left unmatched. In DNA form, the CDR3 reads TGTGCCAGCAGACAGGGGGTGGCGTCCTACGAGCAGTACTTC. Translated, it gives CASRQGVASYEQYF.

The chain has TRBV28 and TRBJ2-2, with TRBD1 identical over 8 bases. Germline V gene lookup returns CDR1 MDHEN and CDR2 SYDVKM. V shed 5 bases, J shed 7 bases, and the junction held 9 bases outside the gene matches. CDR3 size: 15 residues. CDR3 amino acids: CASSPWTGQGGELFF. The CDR3 nucleotides read TGTGCCAGCAGTCCCTGGACAGGGCAGGGCGGGGAGCTGTTTTTT. Combining the CDR3 with reference TRBV28 and TRBJ2-2 gives the whole variable domain DVKVTQSSRYLVKRTGEKVFLECVQDMDHENMFWYRQDPGLGLRLIYFSYDVKMKEKGDIPEGYSVSREKKERFSLILESASTNQTSMYLCASSPWTGQGGELFFGEGSRLTVL.

This chain links TRBV30 with TRBJ2-2; D might be TRBD2 (5 bases). CDR1 and CDR2 from the germline V gene are GTSNPN and SVGIG (reference sequence). V was cut by 5 bases and J by 6 bases, with 13 bases left in between. The CDR3 consists of 13 residues. In DNA form, the CDR3 reads TGTGCCTGGTCGCTCGACGGGGCCGGGGAGCTGTTTTTT. Translation gives CAWSLDGAGELFF.

The chain combines TRBV5-1 with TRBJ2-2, with 7 bases fitting TRBD2. Trimming removed 2 bases from V and 6 bases from J; junction bases left unmatched: 4. CDR1 and CDR2 from the germline V gene are SGHRS and YFSETQ. The CDR3 totals 14 residues. CDR3 nucleotides: TGCGCCAGCAGCTTAACTGCGGGGGCCGGGGAGCTGTTTTTT. Translated: CASSLTAGAGELFF.

The chain recombines TRBV11-3 with TRBJ2-7; 11 nucleotides line up with TRBD1. V shed 4 bases, J shed 3 bases, and the junction held 5 bases outside the gene matches. The CDR3 is made up of 15 amino acids. Germline assignment: CDR1 SGHNT and CDR2 YENEEA. CDR3 DNA: TGTGCCAGCAGCTCGGACGGGACAGGGGGCTACGAGCAGTACTTC. Translated, it gives CASSSDGTGGYEQYF.